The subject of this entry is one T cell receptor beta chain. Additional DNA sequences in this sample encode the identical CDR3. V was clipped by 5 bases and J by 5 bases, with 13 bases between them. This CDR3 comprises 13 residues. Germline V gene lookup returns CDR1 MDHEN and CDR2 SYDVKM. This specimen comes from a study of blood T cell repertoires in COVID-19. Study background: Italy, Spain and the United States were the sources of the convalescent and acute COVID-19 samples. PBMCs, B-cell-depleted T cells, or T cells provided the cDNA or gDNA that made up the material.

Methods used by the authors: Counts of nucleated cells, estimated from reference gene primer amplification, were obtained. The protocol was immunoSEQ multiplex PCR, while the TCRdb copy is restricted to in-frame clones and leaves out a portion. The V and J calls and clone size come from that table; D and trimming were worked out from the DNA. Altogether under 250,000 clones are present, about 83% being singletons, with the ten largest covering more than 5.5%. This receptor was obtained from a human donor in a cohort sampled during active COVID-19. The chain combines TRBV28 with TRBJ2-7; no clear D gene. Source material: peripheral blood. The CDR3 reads CASSPGLANEQYF. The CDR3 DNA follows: TGTGCCAGCAGTCCCGGATTAGCAAACGAGCAGTACTTC.